This record concerns one TCR beta chain sequence. The antigen is unknown. Primers included in the PCR were 60 Vbeta and 13 Jbeta primers. This table comes from immunoSEQ multiplex PCR, and its TCRdb copy is limited to in-frame clones, with some not included. The sample includes 110,000 to 150,000 clones, about three quarters seen only once; the top ten take around 3.6%. The source of the sample is a study of cytomegalovirus exposure and HLA in healthy donors. Everyone who donated was a healthy bone marrow donor. General study points: In a later analysis, donors in an Asian-associated ancestry cluster reportedly had fewer N-insertions in productive TCRs than the cohort mean.

The sample taken for sequencing was PBMCs. The clonotype was recovered from a male donor in good health and CMV-seronegative.

CDR3 sequence reads: CASSWGHSGVAYNEQFF. The CDR3 region has the DNA TGCGCCAGCAGCTGGGGACATTCCGGGGTGGCGTACAATGAGCAGTTCTTC. The genes are TRBV5-1 and TRBJ2-1, with D perhaps matching TRBD1 (6 bases). The CDR3 is made up of 17 amino acids. V shed 3 bases and J shed 4 bases, with 20 bases lying between them. Germline V gene lookup returns CDR1 SGHRS and CDR2 YFSETQ.